The present T cell receptor (beta chain) was sequenced within a study of human T cells and chemical hapten exposure. This clonotype occurred many times. TCRdb passed the RACE reads through MiXCR, listing each CDR3 protein once. The sample carries a few hundred thousand distinct CDR3 sequences, 5.5% recorded once. Time point defined: pre-sensitization, week 0. The treatment is: therapeutic diphenylcyclopropenone sensitization with weekly scalp DPC. The CDR3 extends over 14 amino acids. Germline CDR1 is DFQATT and CDR2 is SNEGSKA (reference sequence). V was clipped by 5 bases and J by 5 bases, with 18 bases between them.

The source of this sequence is a woman younger than 35 with alopecia areata. Some clones in this sample may be carry-over from other donors' samples. The source material was whole blood, sampled in connection with sensitization to the hapten diphenylcyclopropenone (DPC). The chain links TRBV20-1 to TRBJ1-1, with a tentative D call TRBD1 (6 bases). The CDR3 region is CSAPDRQVGTEAFF. In nucleotides, the CDR3 is TGCAGTGCTCCCGATCGACAGGTCGGGACTGAAGCTTTCTTT.